Following are 3 T cell receptor beta chains from one sample sequenced in a study of cytomegalovirus exposure and HLA in healthy donors (dated by TCRdb to about 2017). Library generation was performed with the immunoSEQ multiplex PCR assay. For the multiplex PCR, a mixture combining 60 forward primers for TCR Vbeta segments and 13 reverse primers for TCR Jbeta segments was used. Imported from immuneACCESS, the table was reduced by TCRdb to in-frame sequences with V and J called. These copies leave out some clones; in studies compared against another copy, an unresolved V gene accounts for under half, and the cause of the remainder is not known. This sample's records show approximately 180,000 clones. About 6% of the sample comes from the top ten. Sequencing was done on a sample of PBMCs. Receptor source: a young man in good health and CMV-seronegative.

This chain joins TRBV30 and TRBJ2-7; 7 bases match TRBD2. After removal of 6 bases from V and 3 bases from J, the junction contained 8 bases not matched to a gene. Germline CDR1 is GTSNPN and CDR2 is SVGIG (reference sequence). This CDR3 comprises 13 residues. CDR3 nucleotides: TGTGCCTGCTCCCCAGGCGGGGGCTACGAGCAGTACTTC. It translates to CACSPGGGYEQYF.

The V and J genes are TRBV7-7 and TRBJ2-3, with TRBD2 matching 12 bases. The germline V gene has CDR1 SSHAT and CDR2 FNYEAQ (reference sequence). This CDR3 contains 16 residues. Trimming at V came to 1 base and at J to 4 bases, leaving 3 bases not matched to a gene. The CDR3 coding sequence is TGTGCCAGCAGCTTAGGGCTAGCGGGAGGGCCAGATACGCAGTATTTT. Translated: CASSLGLAGGPDTQYF.

V usage is TRBV19 and J usage is TRBJ2-3; 8 bases match TRBD1. The CDR3 consists of 16 residues. V was pared by 3 bases and J by 6 bases, with 11 bases of the junction left unmatched. CDR1 is LNHDA and CDR2 is SQIVND in the germline V gene (reference sequence). CDR3 DNA sequence: TGTGCCAGTAGTATGACCGCCGGGACAGGAACTGATACGCAGTATTTT. Protein: CASSMTAGTGTDTQYF. The full variable domain, completed using reference TRBV19 and TRBJ2-3, is DGGITQSPKYLFRKEGQNVTLSCEQNLNHDAMYWYRQDPGQGLRLIYYSQIVNDFQKGDIAEGYSVSREKKESFPLTVTSAQKNPTAFYLCASSMTAGTGTDTQYFGPGTRLTVL.